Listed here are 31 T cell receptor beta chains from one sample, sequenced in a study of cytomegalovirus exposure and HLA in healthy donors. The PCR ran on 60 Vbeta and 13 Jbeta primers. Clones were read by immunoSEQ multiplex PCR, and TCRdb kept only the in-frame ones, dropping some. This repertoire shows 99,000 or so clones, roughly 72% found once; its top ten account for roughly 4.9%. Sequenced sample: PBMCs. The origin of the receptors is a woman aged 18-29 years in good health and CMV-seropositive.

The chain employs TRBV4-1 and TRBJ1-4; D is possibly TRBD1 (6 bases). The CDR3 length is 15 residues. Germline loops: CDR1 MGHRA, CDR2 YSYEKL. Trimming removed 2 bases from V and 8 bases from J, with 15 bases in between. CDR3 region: CASSQLGGAGEKLFF. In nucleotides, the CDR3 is TGCGCCAGCAGCCAATTGGGGGGGGCGGGGGAAAAACTGTTTTTT.

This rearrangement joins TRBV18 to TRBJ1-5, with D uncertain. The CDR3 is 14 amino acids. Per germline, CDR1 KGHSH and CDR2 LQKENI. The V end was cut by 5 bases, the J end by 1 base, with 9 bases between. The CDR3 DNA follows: TGTGCCAGCTCATCGGAGATAAGCAATCAGCCCCAGCATTTT. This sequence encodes CASSSEISNQPQHF.

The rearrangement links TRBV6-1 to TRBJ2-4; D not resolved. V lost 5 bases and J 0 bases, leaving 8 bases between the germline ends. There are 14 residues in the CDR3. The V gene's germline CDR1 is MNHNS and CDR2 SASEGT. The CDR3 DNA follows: TGTGCCAGCAGTAGCGTACTAGCCAAAAACATTCAGTACTTC. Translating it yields CASSSVLAKNIQYF.

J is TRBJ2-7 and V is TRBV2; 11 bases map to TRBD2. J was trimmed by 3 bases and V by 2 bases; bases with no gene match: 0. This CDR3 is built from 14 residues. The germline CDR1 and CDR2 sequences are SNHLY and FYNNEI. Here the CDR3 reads CASSELAGGYEQYF. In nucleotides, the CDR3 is TGTGCCAGCAGTGAACTAGCGGGAGGCTACGAGCAGTACTTC.

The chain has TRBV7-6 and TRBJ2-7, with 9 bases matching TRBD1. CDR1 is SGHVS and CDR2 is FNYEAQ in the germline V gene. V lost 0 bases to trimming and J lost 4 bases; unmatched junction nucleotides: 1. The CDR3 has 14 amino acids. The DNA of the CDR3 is TGTGCCAGCAGCTTAGCTGGGACAGGGTACGAGCAGTACTTC. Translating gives CASSLAGTGYEQYF.

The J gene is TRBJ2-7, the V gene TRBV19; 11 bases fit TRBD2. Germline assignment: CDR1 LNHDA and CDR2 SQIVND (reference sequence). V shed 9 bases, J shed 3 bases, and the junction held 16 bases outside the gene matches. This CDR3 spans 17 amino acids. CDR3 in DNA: TGTGCCAGATCCTGGGGACTAGCGGCCCTAACGTACTACGAGCAGTACTTC. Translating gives CARSWGLAALTYYEQYF.

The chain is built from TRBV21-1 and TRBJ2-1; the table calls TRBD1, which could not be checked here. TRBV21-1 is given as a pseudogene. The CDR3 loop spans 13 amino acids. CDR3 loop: CASIRDRWNEQFF. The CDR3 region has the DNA TGTGCCAGCATTCGGGACAGGTGGAATGAGCAGTTCTTC.

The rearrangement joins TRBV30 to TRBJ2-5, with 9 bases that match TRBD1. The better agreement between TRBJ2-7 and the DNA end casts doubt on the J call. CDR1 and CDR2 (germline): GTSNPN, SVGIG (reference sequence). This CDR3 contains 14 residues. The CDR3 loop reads CAWSVGTGSYEQYF. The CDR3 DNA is TGTGCCTGGAGTGTGGGGACAGGGAGTTACGAGCAGTACTTC.

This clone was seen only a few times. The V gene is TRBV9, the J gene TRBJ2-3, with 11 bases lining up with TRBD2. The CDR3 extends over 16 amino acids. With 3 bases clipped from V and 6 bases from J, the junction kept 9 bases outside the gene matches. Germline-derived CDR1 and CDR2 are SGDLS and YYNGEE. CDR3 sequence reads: CASSGVAGGLPDTQYF. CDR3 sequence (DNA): TGTGCCAGCAGCGGCGTAGCGGGAGGGCTCCCCGATACGCAGTATTTT.

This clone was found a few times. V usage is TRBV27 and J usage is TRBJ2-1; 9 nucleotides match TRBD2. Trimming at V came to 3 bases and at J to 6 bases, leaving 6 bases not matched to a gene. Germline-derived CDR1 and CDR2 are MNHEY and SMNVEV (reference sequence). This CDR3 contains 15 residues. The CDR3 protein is CASSFPGLAVNEQFF. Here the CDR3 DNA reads TGTGCCAGCAGTTTCCCGGGACTAGCCGTCAATGAGCAGTTCTTC.

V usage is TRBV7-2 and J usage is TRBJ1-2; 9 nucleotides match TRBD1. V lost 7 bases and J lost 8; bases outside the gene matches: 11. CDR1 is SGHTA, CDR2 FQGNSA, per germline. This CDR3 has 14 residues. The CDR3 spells CASTPSGTGSGYTF. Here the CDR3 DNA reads TGTGCCAGCACCCCCTCCGGGACAGGGTCCGGCTACACCTTC.

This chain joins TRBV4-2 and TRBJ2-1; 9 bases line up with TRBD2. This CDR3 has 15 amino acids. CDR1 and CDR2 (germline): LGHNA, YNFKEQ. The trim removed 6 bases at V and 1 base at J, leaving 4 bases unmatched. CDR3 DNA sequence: TGTGCCAGCAGGCGGACTAGCGATTCCTACAATGAGCAGTTCTTC. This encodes CASRRTSDSYNEQFF.

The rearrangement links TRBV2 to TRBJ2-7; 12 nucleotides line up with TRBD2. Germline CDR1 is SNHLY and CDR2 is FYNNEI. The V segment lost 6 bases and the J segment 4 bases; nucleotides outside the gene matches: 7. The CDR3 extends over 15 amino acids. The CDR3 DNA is TGTGCCAGCAGACCGACTAGCGGGGGCCAATACGAGCAGTACTTC. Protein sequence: CASRPTSGGQYEQYF. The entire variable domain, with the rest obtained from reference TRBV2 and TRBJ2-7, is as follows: EPEVTQTPSHQVTQMGQEVILRCVPISNHLYFYWYRQILGQKVEFLVSFYNNEISEKSEIFDDQFSVERPDGSNFTLKIRSTKLEDSAMYFCASRPTSGGQYEQYFGPGTRLTVT.

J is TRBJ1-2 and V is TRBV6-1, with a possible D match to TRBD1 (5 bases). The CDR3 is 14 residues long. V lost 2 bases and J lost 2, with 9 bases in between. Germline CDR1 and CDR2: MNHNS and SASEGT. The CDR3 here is CASSELAGNYGYTF. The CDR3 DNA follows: TGTGCCAGCAGTGAACTCGCAGGGAACTATGGCTACACCTTC.

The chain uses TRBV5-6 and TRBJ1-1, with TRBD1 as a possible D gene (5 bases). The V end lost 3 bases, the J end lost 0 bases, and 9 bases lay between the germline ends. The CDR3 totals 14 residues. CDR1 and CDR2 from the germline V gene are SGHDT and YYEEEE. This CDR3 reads CASSSRGLNTEAFF. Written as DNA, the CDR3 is TGTGCCAGCAGCTCAAGGGGCCTGAACACTGAAGCTTTCTTT.

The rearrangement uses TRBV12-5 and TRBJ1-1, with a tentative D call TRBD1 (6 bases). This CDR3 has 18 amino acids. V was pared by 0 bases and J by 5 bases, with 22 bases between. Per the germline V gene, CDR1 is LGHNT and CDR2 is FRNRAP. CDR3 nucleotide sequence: TGTGCTAGTGGTTTGGTACCCTCTCGGGGGGGCGGTTGGACTGAAGCTTTCTTT. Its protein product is CASGLVPSRGGGWTEAFF.

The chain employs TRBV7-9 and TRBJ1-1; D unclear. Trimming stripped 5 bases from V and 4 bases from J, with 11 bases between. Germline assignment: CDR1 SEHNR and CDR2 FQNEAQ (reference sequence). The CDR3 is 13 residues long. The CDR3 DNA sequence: TGTGCCAGCAGCCGGTTTGAGGTCACTGAAGCTTTCTTT. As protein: CASSRFEVTEAFF.

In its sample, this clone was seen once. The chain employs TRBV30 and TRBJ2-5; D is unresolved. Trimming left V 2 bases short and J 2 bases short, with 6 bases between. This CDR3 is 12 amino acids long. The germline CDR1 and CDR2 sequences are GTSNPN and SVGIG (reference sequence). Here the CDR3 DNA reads TGTGCCTGGAGTCTGACTCAAGAGACCCAGTACTTC. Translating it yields CAWSLTQETQYF. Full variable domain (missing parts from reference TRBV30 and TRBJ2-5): SQTIHQWPATLVQPVGSPLSLECTVEGTSNPNLYWYRQAAGRGLQLLFYSVGIGQISSEVPQNLSASRPQDRQFILSSKKLLLSDSGFYLCAWSLTQETQYFGPGTRLLVL.

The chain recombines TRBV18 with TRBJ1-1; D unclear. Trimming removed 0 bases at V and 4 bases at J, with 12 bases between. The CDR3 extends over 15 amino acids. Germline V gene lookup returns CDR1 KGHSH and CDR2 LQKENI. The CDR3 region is CASSPPWNEGTEAFF. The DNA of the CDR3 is TGTGCCAGCTCACCACCCTGGAACGAGGGCACTGAAGCTTTCTTT.

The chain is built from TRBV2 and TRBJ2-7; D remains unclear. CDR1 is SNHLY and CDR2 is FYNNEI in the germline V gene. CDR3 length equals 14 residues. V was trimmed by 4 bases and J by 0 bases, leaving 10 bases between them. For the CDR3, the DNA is TGTGCCAGCAGTGTGGGCCAGAGCTCCTACGAGCAGTACTTC. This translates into CASSVGQSSYEQYF.

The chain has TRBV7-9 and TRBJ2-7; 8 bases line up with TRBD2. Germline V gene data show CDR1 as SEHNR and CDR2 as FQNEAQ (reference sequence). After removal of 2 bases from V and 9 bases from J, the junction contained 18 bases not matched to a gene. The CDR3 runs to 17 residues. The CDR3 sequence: CASSLFPATSVGSGQYF. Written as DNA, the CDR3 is TGTGCCAGCAGCTTATTCCCAGCGACTAGCGTAGGTTCGGGGCAGTACTTC.

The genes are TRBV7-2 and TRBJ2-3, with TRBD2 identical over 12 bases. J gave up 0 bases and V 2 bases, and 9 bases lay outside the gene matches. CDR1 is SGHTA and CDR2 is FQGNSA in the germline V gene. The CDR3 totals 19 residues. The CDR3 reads CASSLTGTSGRRSTDTQYF. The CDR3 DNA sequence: TGTGCCAGCAGCTTAACAGGCACTAGCGGGAGGCGTAGCACAGATACGCAGTATTTT.

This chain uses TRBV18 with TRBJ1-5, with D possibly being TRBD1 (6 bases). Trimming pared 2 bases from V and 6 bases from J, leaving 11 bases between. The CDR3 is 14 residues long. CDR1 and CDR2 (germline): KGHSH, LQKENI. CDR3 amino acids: CASSPGTTGQPQHF. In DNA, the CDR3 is TGTGCCAGCTCACCAGGGACAACAGGTCAGCCCCAGCATTTT.

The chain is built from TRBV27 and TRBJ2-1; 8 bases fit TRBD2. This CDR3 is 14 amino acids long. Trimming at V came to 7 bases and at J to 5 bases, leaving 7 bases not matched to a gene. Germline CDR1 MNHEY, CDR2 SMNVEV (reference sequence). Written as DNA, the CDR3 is TGTGCCAGCATGGGGCTAGCGGGTGACAATGAGCAGTTCTTC. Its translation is CASMGLAGDNEQFF.

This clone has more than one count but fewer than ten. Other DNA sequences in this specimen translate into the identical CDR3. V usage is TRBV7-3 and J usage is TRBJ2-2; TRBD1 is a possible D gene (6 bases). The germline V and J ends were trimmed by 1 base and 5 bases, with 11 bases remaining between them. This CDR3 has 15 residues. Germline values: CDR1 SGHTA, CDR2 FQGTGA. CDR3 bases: TGTGCCAGCAGCTTAAGAGGGGGTGGGACCGGGGAGCTGTTTTTT. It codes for CASSLRGGGTGELFF. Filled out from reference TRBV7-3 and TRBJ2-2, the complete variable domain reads GAGVSQTPSNKVTEKGKYVELRCDPISGHTALYWYRQSLGQGPEFLIYFQGTGAADDSGLPNDRFFAVRPEGSVSTLKIQRTERGDSAVYLCASSLRGGGTGELFFGEGSRLTVL.

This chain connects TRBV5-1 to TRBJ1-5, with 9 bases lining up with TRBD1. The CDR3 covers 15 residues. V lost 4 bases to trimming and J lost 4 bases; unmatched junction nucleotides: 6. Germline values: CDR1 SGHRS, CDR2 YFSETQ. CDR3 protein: CASSEQGAPNQPQHF. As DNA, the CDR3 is TGCGCCAGCAGCGAACAGGGGGCCCCTAATCAGCCCCAGCATTTT.

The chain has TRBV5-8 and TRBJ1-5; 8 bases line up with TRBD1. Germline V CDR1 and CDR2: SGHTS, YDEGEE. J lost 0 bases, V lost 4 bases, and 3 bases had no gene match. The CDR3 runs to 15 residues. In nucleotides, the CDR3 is TGTGCCAGCAGCCGGGGACAGGCTAGCAATCAGCCCCAGCATTTT. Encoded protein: CASSRGQASNQPQHF.

The CDR3 DNA reads as TGTGCCAGCAGTTTAGATTTAGGGAGTTACAATGAGCAGTTCTTC. Protein sequence: CASSLDLGSYNEQFF. The rearrangement uses TRBV28 and TRBJ2-1, with D possibly being TRBD2 (5 bases). CDR3 length: 15 amino acids. From germline, CDR1 is MDHEN and CDR2 SYDVKM. Trimming took off 2 bases at V and 4 bases at J, with 12 bases between the two ends.

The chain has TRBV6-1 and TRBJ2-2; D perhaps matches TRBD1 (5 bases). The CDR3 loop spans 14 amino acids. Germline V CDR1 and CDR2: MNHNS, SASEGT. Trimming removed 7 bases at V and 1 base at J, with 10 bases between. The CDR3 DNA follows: TGTGCCAGCAACACTGGACAGAACACCGGGGAGCTGTTTTTT. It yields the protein CASNTGQNTGELFF.

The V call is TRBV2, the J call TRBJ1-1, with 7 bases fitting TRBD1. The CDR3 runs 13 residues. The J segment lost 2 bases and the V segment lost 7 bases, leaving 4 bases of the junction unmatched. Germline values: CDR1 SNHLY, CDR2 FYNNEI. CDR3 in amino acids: CASTGQANTEAFF. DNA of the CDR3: TGTGCCAGCACTGGACAGGCAAACACTGAAGCTTTCTTT. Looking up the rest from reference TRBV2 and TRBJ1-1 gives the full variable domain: EPEVTQTPSHQVTQMGQEVILRCVPISNHLYFYWYRQILGQKVEFLVSFYNNEISEKSEIFDDQFSVERPDGSNFTLKIRSTKLEDSAMYFCASTGQANTEAFFGQGTRLTVV.

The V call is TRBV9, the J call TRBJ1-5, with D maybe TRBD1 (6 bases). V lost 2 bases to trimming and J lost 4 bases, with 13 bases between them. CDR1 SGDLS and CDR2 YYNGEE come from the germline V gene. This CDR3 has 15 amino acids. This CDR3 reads CASSVGQGQNQPQHF. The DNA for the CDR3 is TGTGCCAGCAGCGTGGGTCAGGGGCAAAATCAGCCCCAGCATTTT.